The clone carrying this T cell receptor (beta chain) was recorded once. The antigen is undetermined. The sample is drawn from a study of regulatory dendritic cells for organ transplantation. Study-level background: Regulatory dendritic cells came from monocytes given vitamin D3 and IL-10.

Allogeneic regulatory or mature dendritic cells were co-cultured for 5 days with CFSE-labeled sorted T cells at 1:10. Germline V lookup: CDR1 SGHRS, CDR2 YFSETQ. Trimming took 2 bases from V and 3 from J, leaving 14 bases between them. The CDR3 sequence is 16 residues long. Assay used: immunoSEQ multiplex PCR; TCRdb lists only in-frame clones, some missing. This table holds about 21,000 clones, 85% found once. Study results and limitations: The authors noted considerable between-person heterogeneity in alloreactive memory CD8+ cells.

This TCR was recovered from a human donor in good health. Sequenced material: naive CD4+ T cells from blood cultured with dendritic cells. The subset is: CD45RA+ naive T cells. V is TRBV5-1 and J is TRBJ2-2; no clear D gene. The CDR3 protein is CASSLGTIIYTGELFF. CDR3 bases: TGCGCCAGCAGCTTAGGAACTATTATCTACACCGGGGAGCTGTTTTTT. The whole variable domain, filled in from reference TRBV5-1 and TRBJ2-2, reads KAGVTQTPRYLIKTRGQQVTLSCSPISGHRSVSWYQQTPGQGLQFLFEYFSETQRNKGNFPGRFSGRQFSNSRSEMNVSTLELGDSALYLCASSLGTIIYTGELFFGEGSRLTVL.